This is a list of T cell receptor beta chains from one sample in a study of identifying expanded T cells in peripheral blood. The assay was immunoSEQ multiplex PCR, and TCRdb's table has in-frame clones only and misses some. In the table there are fewer than 55,000 clones, approximately 82% of which are singletons. Sequencing was done on a sample of blood. These receptors originate from a person between 18 and 69 years old in good health. CDR3s include the opening cysteine and the closing phenylalanine or tryptophan. Each record gives: D gene, V gene, J gene, CDR3 length, clone size, CDR3 protein, CDR3 DNA. The D gene is left open where the match is weak. Clone size, where shown, is once, few, many, or a class for clones that have expanded.

d_gene: TRBD2
v_gene: TRBV9
j_gene: TRBJ2-3
len: 16
abundance: .
CDR3aa: CASSVGELAGTDTQYF
CDR3nt: TGTGCCAGCAGCGTAGGGGAACTAGCGGGCACAGATACGCAGTATTTT

d_gene: .
v_gene: TRBV9
j_gene: TRBJ2-2
len: 14
abundance: .
CDR3aa: CASSVRGVTGELFF
CDR3nt: TGTGCCAGCAGCGTCCGGGGAGTCACCGGGGAGCTGTTTTTT

d_gene: .
v_gene: TRBV6-1
j_gene: TRBJ2-7
len: 11
abundance: .
CDR3aa: CASSPLYEQYF
CDR3nt: TGTGCCAGCAGTCCACTCTACGAGCAGTACTTC

d_gene: .
v_gene: TRBV5-8
j_gene: TRBJ1-1
len: 12
abundance: .
CDR3aa: CASSLDMTEAFF
CDR3nt: TGTGCCAGCAGCCTTGACATGACTGAAGCTTTCTTT

d_gene: .
v_gene: TRBV10-3
j_gene: TRBJ2-3
len: 13
abundance: .
CDR3aa: CAISGGISDTQYF
CDR3nt: TGTGCCATCAGTGGGGGGATATCAGATACGCAGTATTTT

d_gene: .
v_gene: TRBV27
j_gene: TRBJ2-2
len: 15
abundance: .
CDR3aa: CASSLSTVNTGELFF
CDR3nt: TGTGCCAGCAGTTTATCGACGGTTAACACCGGGGAGCTGTTTTTT

d_gene: TRBD1
v_gene: TRBV7-2
j_gene: TRBJ1-4
len: 15
abundance: .
CDR3aa: CASSQGQAQGEKLFF
CDR3nt: TGTGCCAGCAGCCAAGGACAGGCCCAGGGGGAAAAACTGTTTTTT

d_gene: .
v_gene: TRBV5-1
j_gene: TRBJ1-1
len: 14
abundance: .
CDR3aa: CASSARGVNTEAFF
CDR3nt: TGCGCCAGCAGCGCCCGGGGAGTGAACACTGAAGCTTTCTTT

d_gene: TRBD1
v_gene: TRBV29-1
j_gene: TRBJ2-3
len: 13
abundance: .
CDR3aa: CSVEDPTGDTQYF
CDR3nt: TGCAGCGTTGAAGATCCGACAGGGGATACGCAGTATTTT

d_gene: .
v_gene: TRBV30
j_gene: TRBJ2-5
len: 15
abundance: .
CDR3aa: CAWRKGSVGAETQYF
CDR3nt: TGTGCCTGGAGGAAGGGTTCCGTGGGTGCAGAGACCCAGTACTTC

d_gene: .
v_gene: TRBV15
j_gene: TRBJ1-4
len: 14
abundance: few
CDR3aa: CATGYLGMTEKLFF
CDR3nt: TGTGCCACCGGCTATCTCGGAATGACCGAAAAACTGTTTTTT

d_gene: .
v_gene: TRBV5-1
j_gene: TRBJ1-1
len: 17
abundance: .
CDR3aa: CASSPGISQGLNTEAFF
CDR3nt: TGCGCCAGCAGCCCAGGAATCTCACAGGGTTTGAACACTGAAGCTTTCTTT

d_gene: TRBD1
v_gene: TRBV27
j_gene: TRBJ2-1
len: 14
abundance: .
CDR3aa: CASSLGTGDREQFF
CDR3nt: TGTGCCAGCAGTCTTGGGACAGGGGACCGTGAGCAGTTCTTC

d_gene: .
v_gene: TRBV7-6
j_gene: TRBJ2-3
len: 15
abundance: .
CDR3aa: CASSLRSLAADTQYF
CDR3nt: TGTGCCAGCAGCTTACGTTCCCTAGCAGCAGATACGCAGTATTTT

d_gene: TRBD1
v_gene: TRBV4-3
j_gene: TRBJ1-1
len: 13
abundance: few
CDR3aa: CASSQTGVYGAFF
CDR3nt: TGCGCCAGCAGCCAGACAGGGGTTTACGGAGCTTTCTTT

d_gene: .
v_gene: TRBV19
j_gene: TRBJ2-2
len: 15
abundance: few
CDR3aa: CASSKTNGNTGELFF
CDR3nt: TGTGCCAGTAGTAAGACAAATGGAAACACCGGGGAGCTGTTTTTT

d_gene: TRBD1
v_gene: TRBV7-9
j_gene: TRBJ1-4
len: 15
abundance: few
CDR3aa: CASSTNHRGEEKLFF
CDR3nt: TGTGCCAGCAGCACTAACCACAGGGGCGAGGAAAAACTGTTTTTT

d_gene: .
v_gene: TRBV27
j_gene: TRBJ2-3
len: 16
abundance: once
CDR3aa: CASSYTRGTSTDTQYF
CDR3nt: TGTGCCAGCAGTTATACCCGGGGCACTAGCACAGATACGCAGTATTTT

d_gene: TRBD2
v_gene: TRBV30
j_gene: TRBJ2-7
len: 18
abundance: .
CDR3aa: CAWRGTGVGAGNTYEQYF
CDR3nt: TGTGCCTGGAGAGGAACGGGGGTAGGAGCGGGAAACACCTACGAGCAGTACTTC

d_gene: .
v_gene: TRBV5-4
j_gene: TRBJ1-6
len: 17
abundance: .
CDR3aa: CASSLGGRSSYNSPLHF
CDR3nt: TGTGCCAGCAGCTTGGGAGGACGAAGCTCCTATAATTCACCCCTCCACTTT

d_gene: .
v_gene: TRBV5-1
j_gene: TRBJ1-2
len: 13
abundance: .
CDR3aa: CASSFGTNYGYTF
CDR3nt: TGCGCCAGCAGCTTCGGGACAAACTATGGCTACACCTTC

d_gene: TRBD2
v_gene: TRBV25-1
j_gene: TRBJ2-2
len: 15
abundance: once
CDR3aa: CASLSGTSGTGELFF
CDR3nt: TGTGCCAGCCTATCCGGAACTAGCGGCACCGGGGAGCTGTTTTTT

d_gene: .
v_gene: TRBV6-5
j_gene: TRBJ1-5
len: 15
abundance: .
CDR3aa: CASRIRVYSNQPQHF
CDR3nt: TGTGCCAGCAGGATCCGAGTTTATAGCAATCAGCCCCAGCATTTT

d_gene: .
v_gene: TRBV2
j_gene: TRBJ1-4
len: 13
abundance: .
CDR3aa: CASTRGRDEKLFF
CDR3nt: TGTGCCAGCACGAGGGGTAGGGATGAAAAACTGTTTTTT

d_gene: TRBD2
v_gene: TRBV6-6
j_gene: TRBJ2-7
len: 15
abundance: .
CDR3aa: CASRIVVGGSGEQYF
CDR3nt: TGTGCCAGCAGGATTGTAGTAGGCGGGAGTGGCGAGCAGTACTTC

d_gene: .
v_gene: TRBV29-1
j_gene: TRBJ2-1
len: 11
abundance: .
CDR3aa: CSAPRVNEQFF
CDR3nt: TGCAGCGCCCCGAGGGTAAATGAGCAGTTCTTC

d_gene: TRBD1
v_gene: TRBV9
j_gene: TRBJ1-3
len: 16
abundance: .
CDR3aa: CASSETGTGAGNTIYF
CDR3nt: TGTGCCAGCAGCGAAACCGGGACAGGGGCTGGAAACACCATATATTTT

d_gene: .
v_gene: TRBV7-9
j_gene: TRBJ2-4
len: 12
abundance: once
CDR3aa: CASSLQGGIQYF
CDR3nt: TGTGCCAGCAGCTTACAGGGTGGCATTCAGTACTTC

d_gene: .
v_gene: TRBV27
j_gene: TRBJ1-2
len: 13
abundance: .
CDR3aa: CASRETGNYGYTF
CDR3nt: TGTGCCAGCAGAGAAACAGGGAACTATGGCTACACCTTC

d_gene: TRBD1
v_gene: TRBV4-1
j_gene: TRBJ2-7
len: 15
abundance: .
CDR3aa: CASSSTGSSSYEQYF
CDR3nt: TGTGCCAGCAGCTCGACAGGGTCGAGTTCCTACGAGCAGTACTTC

d_gene: .
v_gene: TRBV5-1
j_gene: TRBJ2-1
len: 16
abundance: .
CDR3aa: CASAIEVDLSYNEQFF
CDR3nt: TGCGCCAGCGCTATCGAGGTGGACTTGTCCTACAATGAGCAGTTCTTC

d_gene: TRBD1
v_gene: TRBV6-1
j_gene: TRBJ2-2
len: 15
abundance: .
CDR3aa: CASTPGQPNTGELFF
CDR3nt: TGTGCCAGCACCCCGGGACAGCCGAACACCGGGGAGCTGTTTTTT

d_gene: .
v_gene: TRBV5-5
j_gene: TRBJ1-4
len: 13
abundance: .
CDR3aa: CASSLDLNEKLFF
CDR3nt: TGTGCCAGCAGCTTGGACTTAAATGAAAAACTGTTTTTT

d_gene: .
v_gene: TRBV2
j_gene: TRBJ2-1
len: 15
abundance: .
CDR3aa: CASNRDSRSLNEQFF
CDR3nt: TGTGCCAGCAATCGAGACTCGCGCTCTCTCAATGAGCAGTTCTTC

d_gene: .
v_gene: TRBV21-1
j_gene: TRBJ2-2
len: 16
abundance: .
CDR3aa: CASSPRRDRLSGELFF
CDR3nt: TGTGCCAGCAGCCCAAGGCGGGACAGGTTGTCCGGGGAGCTGTTTTTT

d_gene: TRBD2
v_gene: TRBV6-5
j_gene: TRBJ2-7
len: 12
abundance: .
CDR3aa: CASRNGLAGLYF
CDR3nt: TGTGCCAGCAGAAATGGACTAGCGGGCCTTTACTTC

d_gene: .
v_gene: TRBV7-2
j_gene: TRBJ2-5
len: 14
abundance: .
CDR3aa: CASSPDRRVETQYF
CDR3nt: TGTGCCAGCAGCCCGGACAGGAGGGTAGAGACCCAGTACTTC

d_gene: .
v_gene: TRBV5-4
j_gene: TRBJ1-1
len: 13
abundance: few
CDR3aa: CASSRLQGTEAFF
CDR3nt: TGTGCCAGCAGCAGATTACAAGGCACTGAAGCTTTCTTT

d_gene: .
v_gene: TRBV10-2
j_gene: TRBJ1-1
len: 12
abundance: .
CDR3aa: CASSRSNTEAFF
CDR3nt: TGCGCCAGCAGCCGATCGAACACTGAAGCTTTCTTT

d_gene: TRBD2
v_gene: TRBV11-2
j_gene: TRBJ2-4
len: 15
abundance: .
CDR3aa: CASSLESGRADIQYF
CDR3nt: TGTGCCAGCAGCTTAGAAAGCGGGAGGGCTGACATTCAGTACTTC

d_gene: TRBD2
v_gene: TRBV6-1
j_gene: TRBJ2-7
len: 15
abundance: .
CDR3aa: CASSSAGGASYEQYF
CDR3nt: TGTGCCAGCAGTTCCGCCGGGGGGGCCTCCTACGAGCAGTACTTC

d_gene: .
v_gene: TRBV21-1
j_gene: TRBJ1-2
len: 17
abundance: .
CDR3aa: CASSNINRDRVSYGYTF
CDR3nt: TGTGCCAGCAGCAACATAAACCGGGACAGGGTAAGCTATGGCTACACCTTC

d_gene: .
v_gene: TRBV7-2
j_gene: TRBJ2-3
len: 12
abundance: .
CDR3aa: CASSLYGDTQYF
CDR3nt: TGTGCCAGCAGCTTGTACGGGGATACGCAGTATTTT

d_gene: .
v_gene: TRBV7-9
j_gene: TRBJ1-2
len: 13
abundance: once
CDR3aa: CASSSGPPYGYTF
CDR3nt: TGTGCCAGCAGTTCCGGACCCCCCTATGGCTACACCTTC

d_gene: .
v_gene: TRBV6-5
j_gene: TRBJ2-7
len: 14
abundance: .
CDR3aa: CASSMKPGAGEQYF
CDR3nt: TGTGCCAGCAGTATGAAACCGGGGGCCGGCGAGCAGTACTTC

d_gene: TRBD1
v_gene: TRBV30
j_gene: TRBJ1-6
len: 13
abundance: few
CDR3aa: CAWRGQGGSPLHF
CDR3nt: TGTGCCTGGAGAGGACAGGGAGGATCACCCCTCCACTTT

d_gene: .
v_gene: TRBV5-6
j_gene: TRBJ1-2
len: 14
abundance: .
CDR3aa: CASSPDLRTSGYTF
CDR3nt: TGTGCCAGCAGCCCGGATCTACGTACCAGCGGCTACACCTTC

d_gene: .
v_gene: TRBV28
j_gene: TRBJ1-1
len: 14
abundance: few
CDR3aa: CASSGPDWNTEAFF
CDR3nt: TGTGCCAGCAGTGGGCCCGACTGGAACACTGAAGCTTTCTTT

d_gene: .
v_gene: TRBV6-5
j_gene: TRBJ1-3
len: 16
abundance: .
CDR3aa: CASSYQAPDSGNTIYF
CDR3nt: TGTGCCAGCAGTTACCAGGCCCCCGACTCTGGAAACACCATATATTTT

d_gene: .
v_gene: TRBV29-1
j_gene: TRBJ1-2
len: 10
abundance: .
CDR3aa: CSVGGYGYTF
CDR3nt: TGCAGCGTTGGGGGATATGGCTACACCTTC

d_gene: .
v_gene: TRBV7-6
j_gene: TRBJ2-1
len: 13
abundance: .
CDR3aa: CASSLASRGEQFF
CDR3nt: TGTGCCAGCAGCTTAGCTTCCAGGGGCGAGCAGTTCTTC

d_gene: .
v_gene: TRBV19
j_gene: TRBJ1-4
len: 13
abundance: .
CDR3aa: CASSGGGREKLFF
CDR3nt: TGTGCCAGTAGTGGCGGAGGTAGGGAAAAACTGTTTTTT

d_gene: .
v_gene: TRBV7-9
j_gene: TRBJ2-3
len: 14
abundance: .
CDR3aa: CASSPSRVTDTQYF
CDR3nt: TGTGCCAGCAGCCCATCTCGTGTAACAGATACGCAGTATTTT

d_gene: .
v_gene: TRBV7-2
j_gene: TRBJ2-5
len: 14
abundance: few
CDR3aa: CASSFNGGQETQYF
CDR3nt: TGTGCCAGCAGCTTTAACGGGGGCCAAGAGACCCAGTACTTC

d_gene: .
v_gene: TRBV15
j_gene: TRBJ1-2
len: 15
abundance: .
CDR3aa: CATSRGMDRNYGYTF
CDR3nt: TGTGCCACCAGCAGAGGCATGGACCGTAACTATGGCTACACCTTC

d_gene: .
v_gene: TRBV6-1
j_gene: TRBJ1-6
len: 13
abundance: few
CDR3aa: CASSVNRNSPLHF
CDR3nt: TGTGCCAGCAGTGTAAACAGGAATTCACCCCTCCACTTT